The TCR beta chain under discussion was sequenced for a study of shared clonotypes between healthy human individuals. Background on the study: Donors were two women and a few men aged 18 to 49. General study results and limits: The donor pool, a small one, limited the genetic and exposure-history diversity represented.

With regard to this clone: Its antigen is as yet unknown.

The protocol was immunoSEQ multiplex PCR, while the TCRdb copy is restricted to in-frame clones and leaves out a portion. This table has over a million clones, approximately 72% appearing once. The source material was memory CD4+ T cells sorted from blood. Sample subset: CD45RA-negative fraction. The sequence came from a man aged 18-30 years in good health.

The CDR3 spells CASSLDRFSTDTQYF. The CDR3 DNA sequence: TGTGCCAGCAGCTTGGACAGATTTAGCACAGATACGCAGTATTTT. The gene calls are TRBV2 and TRBJ2-3; tentatively, D is TRBD1 (6 bases). Germline CDR1 SNHLY, CDR2 FYNNEI. The CDR3 is made up of 15 amino acids. V lost 6 bases and J 0 bases, leaving 13 bases between the germline ends.